The 15 T cell receptor beta chains given below trace back to one sample, sequenced in a study of blood T cell repertoires in COVID-19 (dated by TCRdb to the early 2020s). Receptors were amplified or captured by the immunoSEQ multiplex PCR assay. In its TCRdb copy, this immuneACCESS table keeps in-frame sequences only and misses some clones. Where compared with another copy, unresolved V genes explain less than half of these, and the others have no known cause. This sample has about 150,000 clones in its table, and approximately 90% of those were observed once. The ten largest make up over 0.85% of the sample. Input material: peripheral blood. All receptors derive from a woman in her forties or fifties with acute or convalescent COVID-19.

Only one count was recorded for this clone. The chain couples TRBV18 to TRBJ1-1, with 9 positions matching TRBD1. Trimming cost V 5 bases and J 1 base; bases outside gene matches: 8. Germline V gene sequence: CDR1 KGHSH, CDR2 LQKENI. The CDR3 totals 16 residues. The CDR3 is CASSYGTGLSNTEAFF. The DNA of the CDR3 is TGTGCCAGCTCATATGGGACAGGGCTCTCGAACACTGAAGCTTTCTTT.

This chain connects TRBV7-9 to TRBJ2-2; D may be TRBD1 (5 bases). V dropped 5 bases and J dropped 3 bases, with 13 bases sitting between them. Germline V gene sequence: CDR1 SEHNR, CDR2 FQNEAQ (reference sequence). The length of the CDR3 is 15 residues. CDR3 DNA sequence: TGTGCCAGCAGCCCCCGAGGCAGGGACACCGGGGAGCTGTTTTTT. Its translation is CASSPRGRDTGELFF.

CDR3 in amino acids: CASRPSTGMNTEAFF. In DNA form, the CDR3 reads TGTGCCAGCAGACCTTCCACAGGGATGAACACTGAAGCTTTCTTT. This chain connects TRBV28 to TRBJ1-1; D possibly corresponds to TRBD1 (6 bases). Germline V gives CDR1 MDHEN, CDR2 SYDVKM. V lost 6 bases, J lost 0 bases, and 14 bases lay in between. The CDR3 covers 15 residues.

The chain carries TRBV18 and TRBJ2-3; 7 bases are a match to TRBD2. This CDR3 is built from 15 residues. The germline CDR1 and CDR2 sequences are KGHSH and LQKENI. V trimming: 0 bases; J trimming: 3 bases; junction bases outside the gene matches: 3. The CDR3 DNA sequence: TGTGCCAGCTCACCACCGGCCGGGGGGACAGATACGCAGTATTTT. Protein sequence: CASSPPAGGTDTQYF.

The chain has TRBV19 and TRBJ1-5, with D hard to call. Germline CDR1 reads LNHDA; CDR2 reads SQIVND (reference sequence). Between the trimmed V and J ends, which lost 8 bases and 2 bases, there was a span of 28 bases. The CDR3 sequence is 19 residues long. CDR3 DNA sequence: TGTGCCAGTCAAAGACGCCCAGTTCTCTGGGCGCGGGGCAATCAGCCCCAGCATTTT. It codes for CASQRRPVLWARGNQPQHF. Based on the CDR3 plus reference TRBV19 and TRBJ1-5, the full variable domain is DGGITQSPKYLFRKEGQNVTLSCEQNLNHDAMYWYRQDPGQGLRLIYYSQIVNDFQKGDIAEGYSVSREKKESFPLTVTSAQKNPTAFYLCASQRRPVLWARGNQPQHFGDGTRLSIL.

The CDR3 region has the DNA TGTGCCAGCAGCTTATACGGCAGGGGTGACACAGATACGCAGTATTTT. The encoded protein is CASSLYGRGDTDTQYF. The chain is built from TRBV13 and TRBJ2-3, with a tentative D call TRBD1 (6 bases). CDR1 PRHDT and CDR2 FYEKMQ come from the germline V gene (reference sequence). The CDR3 extends over 16 amino acids. The V and J ends lost 2 bases and 2 bases respectively, with 14 bases between them. Supplemented by reference TRBV13 and TRBJ2-3, the full variable domain reads AAGVIQSPRHLIKEKRETATLKCYPIPRHDTVYWYQQGPGQDPQFLISFYEKMQSDKGSIPDRFSAQQFSDYHSELNMSSLELGDSALYFCASSLYGRGDTDTQYFGPGTRLTVL.

The chain combines TRBV6-4 with TRBJ2-1, with a tentative D call TRBD2 (5 bases). V lost 1 base and J lost 9, with 13 bases in between. From germline, CDR1 is MRHNA and CDR2 SNTAGT. CDR3 size: 14 residues. The CDR3 region has the DNA TGTGCCAGCAGTGACTGGGCTAGCTCAAGTGAGCAGTTCTTC. It specifies CASSDWASSSEQFF.

The chain has TRBV30 and TRBJ1-1; possible D gene TRBD1, 6 bases. The CDR3 loop spans 13 amino acids. Germline CDR1 and CDR2: GTSNPN and SVGIG (reference sequence). V was clipped by 2 bases and J by 3 bases, with 10 bases between them. The CDR3 here is CAWSPRQDTEAFF. The CDR3 DNA is TGTGCCTGGAGTCCAAGACAGGACACTGAAGCTTTCTTT.

This chain links TRBV12-5 with TRBJ2-3, with D uncertain. The CDR3 extends over 13 amino acids. Trimming shortened V by 3 bases and J by 6 bases, and 10 bases separated the two germline ends. Germline V gene sequence: CDR1 LGHNT, CDR2 FRNRAP. In nucleotides, the CDR3 is TGTGCTAGTGGTTTAGATCTCGGGGATACGCAGTATTTT. The encoded protein is CASGLDLGDTQYF.

The chain is built from TRBV6-4 and TRBJ2-3; 14 bases are shared with TRBD2. Germline-derived CDR1 and CDR2 are MRHNA and SNTAGT. This CDR3 region has 16 residues. With V trimmed by 6 bases and J by 4 bases, 6 bases remained unmatched. The CDR3 region has the DNA TGTGCCAGCAGCTGGACTAGCGGGGGGTTCGCAGATACGCAGTATTTT. Its protein product is CASSWTSGGFADTQYF.

This clone has a single count. The V gene is TRBV7-3, the J gene TRBJ1-1, with D perhaps matching TRBD1 (5 bases). In germline, CDR1 is SGHTA, CDR2 FQGTGA. The CDR3 has 14 residues. The germline V and J ends were trimmed by 3 bases and 4 bases, with 12 bases remaining between them. The CDR3 nucleotides read TGTGCCAGCAGCTTGGGCAGGGTGGCCACTGAAGCTTTCTTT. It translates to CASSLGRVATEAFF. Complete variable domain (other parts from reference TRBV7-3 and TRBJ1-1): GAGVSQTPSNKVTEKGKYVELRCDPISGHTALYWYRQSLGQGPEFLIYFQGTGAADDSGLPNDRFFAVRPEGSVSTLKIQRTERGDSAVYLCASSLGRVATEAFFGQGTRLTVV.

J is TRBJ1-6 and V is TRBV6-1; D is undetermined. Trimming left V 1 base short and J 0 bases short, with 7 bases between. The CDR3 has 16 amino acids. Germline CDR1 is MNHNS and CDR2 is SASEGT. The CDR3 here is CASSEGRSSYNSPLHF. The CDR3 DNA follows: TGTGCCAGCAGTGAAGGTAGGAGCTCCTATAATTCACCCCTCCACTTT.

The genes are TRBV6-6 and TRBJ1-2; 11 positions agree with TRBD1. V trimming: 5 bases; J trimming: 8 bases; junction bases outside the gene matches: 4. Germline V lookup: CDR1 MNHNY, CDR2 SVGAGI (reference sequence). This CDR3 is built from 13 residues. CDR3 in DNA: TGTGCCAGCAGTGGACAGGGGGCTGAGGGCTACACCTTC. Translated, it gives CASSGQGAEGYTF.

The chain couples TRBV24-1 to TRBJ2-5; weak D call: TRBD2 (6 bases). CDR1 is KGHDR and CDR2 is SFDVKD in the germline V gene. V gave up 9 bases and J gave up 5 bases, with 15 bases separating them. This CDR3 has 13 amino acids. The CDR3 DNA is TGTGCCACCGGAGATGGAGGGCCGGAGACCCAGTACTTC. Protein product: CATGDGGPETQYF.

The J gene is TRBJ2-3, the V gene TRBV24-1; D gene ambiguous. Germline loops: CDR1 KGHDR, CDR2 SFDVKD. The CDR3 runs to 16 residues. Trimming removed 1 base at V and 2 bases at J, with 12 bases between. CDR3 loop: CATSDFPDTVTDTQYF. The CDR3 coding sequence is TGTGCCACCAGTGATTTCCCAGACACGGTCACAGATACGCAGTATTTT.